This is a list of T cell receptor beta chains from one sample in a study of cytomegalovirus exposure and HLA in healthy donors. Profiled with immunoSEQ multiplex PCR; TCRdb holds only in-frame clones, not every one. The sample records around 110,000 clones, 81% being singletons. Sequencing input: PBMCs. All receptors derive from a man younger than 40 in good health and CMV-seronegative. The CDR3 runs from the conserved cysteine through the conserved F or W. Fields, in order: V gene, D gene, clone size, J gene, CDR3 DNA, CDR3 protein. A D gene is named only where the DNA matches it firmly. Clone size is stated in some rows and not others, as once, few, many or a class when expanded.

>TRBV6-5|-|-|TRBJ2-3
TGTGCCAGCAGCCTACTAGCTAGCACAGATACGCAGTATTTT
CASSLLASTDTQYF
>TRBV13|TRBD2|-|TRBJ2-7
TGTGCCAGCAGCCCCCCGGGACTAGCGGGAGGCCACGAGCAGTACTTC
CASSPPGLAGGHEQYF
>TRBV27|TRBD2|-|TRBJ2-1
TGTGCCAGCACCTCAGGACTAGCGGGAGCTGGGGAGTTCTTC
CASTSGLAGAGEFF
>TRBV9|-|few|TRBJ2-3
TGTGCCAGCAGCGTATTATTCGGAGATACGCAGTATTTT
CASSVLFGDTQYF
>TRBV6-1|TRBD2|many|TRBJ2-1
TGTGCCAGCAGTGAAGCGGCGGGAGGTCCCGATGAGCAGTTCTTC
CASSEAAGGPDEQFF
>TRBV9|TRBD1|-|TRBJ2-2
TGTGCCAGCAGCGGGCACGGACAGGGATTTGTCCCCGGGGAGCTGTTTTTT
CASSGHGQGFVPGELFF
>TRBV4-1|TRBD1|-|TRBJ1-4
TGCGCCAGCAGCCAAGGATCGACAGGGGAAAAACTGTTTTTT
CASSQGSTGEKLFF
>TRBV5-1|TRBD1|-|TRBJ2-4
TGCGCCAGCAGCAACGGGACAGGGGTTGGGTTAGCCAAAAACATTCAGTACTTC
CASSNGTGVGLAKNIQYF
>TRBV11-2|TRBD2|-|TRBJ2-5
TGTGCCAGCAGCTTGAGGACTAGCGGGGGCCAAGAGACCCAGTACTTC
CASSLRTSGGQETQYF
>TRBV2|-|-|TRBJ2-2
TGTGCCAGCAGTGTTCAGGGGGAGGCCACCGGGGAGCTGTTTTTT
CASSVQGEATGELFF
>TRBV9|-|once|TRBJ2-7
TGTGCCAGCAGCGTATCAGCCGGGTCCTACGAGCAGTACTTC
CASSVSAGSYEQYF
>TRBV27|-|-|TRBJ2-2
TGTGCCAGCAGACTTAAAGGGGGGGCCGGGGAGCTGTTTTTT
CASRLKGGAGELFF
>TRBV13|-|-|TRBJ2-5
TGTGCCAGCAGCTCCAGACAGGGGCGGGGGGAGACCCAGTACTTC
CASSSRQGRGETQYF
>TRBV13|TRBD1|once|TRBJ2-7
TGTGCCAGCAGCTCTCGACAGGGAAACTACGAGCAGTACTTC
CASSSRQGNYEQYF
>TRBV29-1|-|-|TRBJ2-3
TGCAGCGTTGATACGGGGTTTGGCCCAGATACGCAGTATTTT
CSVDTGFGPDTQYF
>TRBV7-3|-|few|TRBJ1-1
TGTGCCAGCAGCTTGGCAGGAAGAAACACTGAAGCTTTCTTT
CASSLAGRNTEAFF
>TRBV30|TRBD2|-|TRBJ2-3
TGTGCCTGGAGTGTAATCCGGACTAGCGGGAGCCCAGATACGCAGTATTTT
CAWSVIRTSGSPDTQYF
>TRBV7-2|TRBD2|-|TRBJ2-5
TGTGCCAGCAGCTTTGGACTAGTACAAGAGACCCAGTACTTC
CASSFGLVQETQYF
>TRBV5-5|-|-|TRBJ2-7
TGTGCCAGCAGCTTGGTCGGTTCCTACGAGCAGTACTTC
CASSLVGSYEQYF
>TRBV30|TRBD2|-|TRBJ2-2
TGTGCCTGGAGCGCAGGACTAGCGGGAGTGTTTTTT
CAWSAGLAGVFF
>TRBV5-1|TRBD1|-|TRBJ1-2
TGCGCCAGCAGCTTAGGGACAGCACTTAACTATGGCTACACCTTC
CASSLGTALNYGYTF
>TRBV7-8|TRBD2|-|TRBJ2-1
TGTGCCAGTTGGACTAGCGCCCTCCGGAGGTCCTACAATGAGCAGTTCTTC
CASWTSALRRSYNEQFF
>TRBV2|-|-|TRBJ2-7
TGTGCCAGCAGTGAACAGGGGCCCACCTACGAGCAGTACTTC
CASSEQGPTYEQYF
>TRBV11-3|TRBD1|-|TRBJ1-1
TGTGCCAGCAGCTTGGGACAGGGAAGACGGGGTGAAGCTTTCTTT
CASSLGQGRRGEAFF
>TRBV5-8|TRBD2|-|TRBJ2-1
TGTGCCAGCAGCTCCCTAGCGGGAGTCTACAATGAGCAGTTCTTC
CASSSLAGVYNEQFF
>TRBV6-1|TRBD1|medium-sized|TRBJ2-7
TGTGCCAGCAGTGAAGGACAGGGGGCGCACGAGCAGTACTTC
CASSEGQGAHEQYF
>TRBV7-8|-|-|TRBJ2-7
TGTGCCAGCAGCTTAATGACCAGGGTAAACTACGAGCAGTACTTC
CASSLMTRVNYEQYF
>TRBV2|-|-|TRBJ2-3
TGTGCCAGCACTGCGGCAGATACGCAGTATTTT
CASTAADTQYF
>TRBV7-3|-|-|TRBJ2-7
TGTGCCAGCAGCTTACGTGGCGGCACCTACGAGCAGTACTTC
CASSLRGGTYEQYF
>TRBV9|TRBD2|-|TRBJ2-5
TGTGCCAGCAGCGGTAGCGGGACTGGGGAGACCCAGTACTTC
CASSGSGTGETQYF
>TRBV10-1|-|-|TRBJ2-7
TGCGCCAGCAGTGAGTCAGTCGGCGGAGAGCAGTACTTC
CASSESVGGEQYF
>TRBV7-8|-|-|TRBJ1-1
TGTGCCAGCAGCTCTCTATTAAACACTGAAGCTTTCTTT
CASSSLLNTEAFF
>TRBV7-6|TRBD2|-|TRBJ2-2
TGTGCCAGCAGCTTAGCGAGGACTAGGCGGGGCGGGGAGCTGTTTTTT
CASSLARTRRGGELFF
>TRBV9|-|once|TRBJ2-5
TGTGCCAGCAGCGTAGCAGGGGTCGGTGAGACCCAGTACTTC
CASSVAGVGETQYF
>TRBV5-1|-|-|TRBJ1-2
TGCGCCAGCAGCCCCGGCCGGGAACTCAACTATGGCTACACCTTC
CASSPGRELNYGYTF
>TRBV28|TRBD2|-|TRBJ2-6
TGTGCCAGCAGGCTAGCGGATGGGGCCAACGTCCTGACTTTC
CASRLADGANVLTF
>TRBV9|TRBD1|-|TRBJ2-1
TGTGCCAGCAGCGGCCGACAGGGGAAAAACAATGAGCAGTTCTTC
CASSGRQGKNNEQFF
>TRBV29-1|TRBD1|-|TRBJ2-7
TGCAGCGGCCTGGGACAGAAAACCTACGAGCAGTACTTC
CSGLGQKTYEQYF
>TRBV7-6|TRBD1|-|TRBJ1-2
TGTGCCAGCAGCCCCGACAGGGTCTATGGCTACACCTTC
CASSPDRVYGYTF
>TRBV4-1|-|-|TRBJ1-1
TGCGCCAGCAGCCAAATGGACTCCCGGGGCACTGAAGCTTTCTTT
CASSQMDSRGTEAFF
>TRBV6-1|-|-|TRBJ1-2
TGTGCCAGCCCGGGTTGGGACACGGGTGGCTACACCTTC
CASPGWDTGGYTF
>TRBV28|-|-|TRBJ1-2
TGTGCCAGCAGATTGGACTCGAGGGGCTACACCTTC
CASRLDSRGYTF
>TRBV15|-|-|TRBJ1-3
TGTGCCACCAGCAAGAAGGGGGGGGCAAGCGGAAACACCATATATTTT
CATSKKGGASGNTIYF
>TRBV10-1|TRBD2|-|TRBJ2-3
TGCGCCAGCAGTGACCGCCTCGGGACTAGTGACACAGATACGCAGTATTTT
CASSDRLGTSDTDTQYF
>TRBV27|-|-|TRBJ1-1
TGTGCCAGTGCGCGGGTGAACACTGAAGCTTTCTTT
CASARVNTEAFF
>TRBV9|-|-|TRBJ1-2
TGTGCCAGCAGCGGAGGACAGACCCAGGGCACCTTC
CASSGGQTQGTF
>TRBV30|-|-|TRBJ2-1
TGTGCCTGGAGTCCGGCTAGCAATGAGCAGTTCTTC
CAWSPASNEQFF
>TRBV5-4|-|few|TRBJ2-7
TGTGCCAGCAGCTACGGCTCTCCCCTGGGGGGACGGAGGGACGAGCAGTACTTC
CASSYGSPLGGRRDEQYF
>TRBV7-3|-|once|TRBJ1-2
TGTGCCAGCAGCTCTCAGGGAGGGGGGAACTATGGCTACACCTTC
CASSSQGGGNYGYTF
>TRBV4-1|TRBD1|once|TRBJ2-7
TGCGCCAGCAGCCGGACAGGGGCCGAGCAGTACTTC
CASSRTGAEQYF
>TRBV5-3|-|-|TRBJ1-2
TGTGCCAGAAGCCTCACAGGGTATCGAGGCTACACCTTC
CARSLTGYRGYTF
>TRBV7-9|-|-|TRBJ2-7
TGTGCCAGCAGCACACCGAGGGGGATAGCCTCCTACGAGCAGTACTTC
CASSTPRGIASYEQYF
>TRBV7-9|TRBD2|-|TRBJ2-1
TGTGCCAGCAGCTCCCCGATAGCGGGAGGGTCTCCGTTCTTC
CASSSPIAGGSPFF
>TRBV19|-|-|TRBJ2-7
TGTGCCAGTAGTATAGATACCCCAGTATACGAGCAGTACTTC
CASSIDTPVYEQYF
>TRBV7-9|-|-|TRBJ1-2
TGTGCCAGCAGCCATGAGGCCAACTATGGCTACACCTTC
CASSHEANYGYTF
>TRBV6-1|-|-|TRBJ1-2
TGTGCCAGCTTTCTGAACACCCTCTATGGCTACACCTTC
CASFLNTLYGYTF
>TRBV13|TRBD2|-|TRBJ2-1
TGTGCCAGCAGCGAATCGGGACTAGCGGGAGGGGGGCCCGAGCAGTTCTTC
CASSESGLAGGGPEQFF
>TRBV28|-|-|TRBJ2-3
TGTGCCAGCAGCCGTTATGGGGGCGAGACAGATACGCAGTATTTT
CASSRYGGETDTQYF
>TRBV4-1|-|-|TRBJ2-1
TGCGCCAGCAGCCAGAGACTTACGAGCTCCTACAATGAGCAGTTCTTC
CASSQRLTSSYNEQFF
>TRBV7-9|TRBD1|-|TRBJ1-2
TGTGCCAGCAGCTTAGTCGGACAGGGACATGGCTACACCTTC
CASSLVGQGHGYTF